This T cell receptor beta chain was identified in a study of cytotoxic CD8 clonotypes in ibrutinib-treated CLL. Study overall: Patients: roughly twelve relapsed/refractory, 15 treatment-naive, 17 to 18 IGHV unmutated. Notes on the study in general: Private clonotypes, not public ones, expanded at ibrutinib response.

In the case of this clone: Its cognate antigen is unknown.

V lost 0 bases and J lost 1, with 7 bases in between. The CDR3 is made up of 14 amino acids. Germline values: CDR1 SGHRS, CDR2 YFSETQ. The repertoire was sequenced with immunoSEQ multiplex PCR; TCRdb's copy has only in-frame clones and lacks some. In the table there are just over 200,000 clones, 60% to 80% of which are singletons. The clonotype originates from a human donor with chronic lymphocytic leukemia. The source material was PBMCs, sampled after 12 months of ibrutinib treatment. The chain carries TRBV5-1 and TRBJ1-2, with a weak D call TRBD1 (5 bases). In nucleotides, the CDR3 is TGCGCCAGCAGCTTGGGGGACGGTAACTATGGCTACACCTTC. Translating it yields CASSLGDGNYGYTF.